These T cell receptor beta chains were read from a single sample in a study of blood T cell repertoires in COVID-19. The assay was immunoSEQ multiplex PCR, and TCRdb's table has in-frame clones only and misses some. The sample carries 200,000 to 250,000 clones, 70% to 85% recorded once. Sample: peripheral blood. The receptor source for this set is a woman of 80 years or more with active or convalescent COVID-19. Each CDR3 is given with its conserved first and last residue. A D gene is named only where the DNA matches it firmly. Size is stated for part of the rows, as once, few or many counts, or as a class when the clone is expanded.

D gene: TRBD1; clone size: few; CDR3 length: 16; V gene: TRBV28; J gene: TRBJ1-6; CDR3 protein: CASSPQGGAYNSPLHF; CDR3 DNA: TGTGCCAGCAGTCCACAGGGGGGGGCCTATAATTCACCCCTCCACTTT
D gene: TRBD1; clone size: NA; CDR3 length: 16; V gene: TRBV3-1/TRBV3-2; J gene: TRBJ1-5; CDR3 protein: CASSQGFGQANQPQHF; CDR3 DNA: TGTGCCAGCAGCCAAGGTTTCGGACAGGCTAATCAGCCCCAGCATTTT
D gene: NA; clone size: NA; CDR3 length: 15; V gene: TRBV28; J gene: TRBJ1-2; CDR3 protein: CASRQTLGGGYGYTF; CDR3 DNA: TGTGCCAGCAGACAAACGCTTGGGGGCGGGTATGGCTACACCTTC
D gene: TRBD1; clone size: NA; CDR3 length: 16; V gene: TRBV5-1; J gene: TRBJ2-3; CDR3 protein: CASSSQSPQGADTQYF; CDR3 DNA: TGCGCCAGCAGCTCGCAATCCCCACAGGGGGCAGATACGCAGTATTTT
D gene: TRBD1; clone size: NA; CDR3 length: 14; V gene: TRBV6-5; J gene: TRBJ1-1; CDR3 protein: CASSPRGLHTEAFF; CDR3 DNA: TGTGCCAGCAGTCCCAGGGGGCTGCACACTGAAGCTTTCTTT
D gene: TRBD1; clone size: NA; CDR3 length: 16; V gene: TRBV5-1; J gene: TRBJ2-7; CDR3 protein: CASSLDPGQGTYEQYF; CDR3 DNA: TGCGCCAGCAGCTTGGACCCGGGACAGGGGACCTACGAGCAGTACTTC
D gene: NA; clone size: few; CDR3 length: 10; V gene: TRBV19; J gene: TRBJ1-5; CDR3 protein: CVAGNQPQHF; CDR3 DNA: TGTGTGGCAGGCAATCAGCCCCAGCATTTT
D gene: NA; clone size: once; CDR3 length: 14; V gene: TRBV24-1; J gene: TRBJ2-7; CDR3 protein: CASYSKNLLGRPYF; CDR3 DNA: TGTGCCTCCTACAGTAAAAATCTCTTGGGCAGGCCGTACTTC
D gene: NA; clone size: NA; CDR3 length: 14; V gene: TRBV10-3; J gene: TRBJ1-6; CDR3 protein: CAISELQENSPLHF; CDR3 DNA: TGTGCCATCAGTGAGTTACAGGAAAATTCACCCCTCCACTTT
D gene: TRBD2; clone size: few; CDR3 length: 18; V gene: TRBV11-2; J gene: TRBJ2-3; CDR3 protein: CASSSGLAGAWGTDTQYF; CDR3 DNA: TGTGCCAGCAGCTCGGGACTAGCGGGAGCTTGGGGCACAGATACGCAGTATTTT